This paragraph covers one T cell receptor beta chain sequence. Its antigen remains unidentified. This sample is drawn from a study of T cell responses to AZD1222 COVID-19 vaccine. The CDR3 has 12 amino acids. Trimming cost V 1 base and J 1 base, with 2 bases left between them. CDR1 SGHNT and CDR2 YYREEE come from the germline V gene (reference sequence). General observations from the study: The study reported that nearly half of spike-specific TCRs target unmutated variant regions.

Measured with immunoSEQ multiplex PCR; TCRdb has only the in-frame clones, and not every one. Of more than 90,000 clones listed, roughly 89% are singletons. This chain connects TRBV5-4 to TRBJ2-5; D gene unclear. This clonotype was sampled from an adult who received the AZD1222 COVID-19 vaccine. The input for sequencing was peripheral blood, taken 28 days after the second AZD1222 dose. As DNA, the CDR3 is TGTGCCAGCAGCTTGAGCCAAGAGACCCAGTACTTC. It is translated as CASSLSQETQYF.